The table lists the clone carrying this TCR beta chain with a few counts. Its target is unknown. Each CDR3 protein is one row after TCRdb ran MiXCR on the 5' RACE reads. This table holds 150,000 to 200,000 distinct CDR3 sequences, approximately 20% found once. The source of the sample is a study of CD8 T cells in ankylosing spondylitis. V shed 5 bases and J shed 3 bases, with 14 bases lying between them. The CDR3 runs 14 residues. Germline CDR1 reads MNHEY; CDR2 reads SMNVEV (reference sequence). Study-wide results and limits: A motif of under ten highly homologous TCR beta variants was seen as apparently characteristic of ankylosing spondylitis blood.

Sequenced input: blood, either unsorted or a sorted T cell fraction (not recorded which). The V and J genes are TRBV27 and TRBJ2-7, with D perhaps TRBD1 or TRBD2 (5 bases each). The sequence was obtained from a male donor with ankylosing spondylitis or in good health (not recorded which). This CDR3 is CASSPKGSVYEQYF. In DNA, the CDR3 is TGTGCCAGCAGTCCCAAGGGGAGTGTCTACGAGCAGTACTTC.